A single T cell receptor (beta chain) is shown here with its context. These data come from a study of blood T cell repertoires in COVID-19. About the research overall: The cDNA or gDNA used as material had been derived from T cells, B-cell-depleted T cells, or PBMCs.

The CDR3 has 13 amino acids. Trimming left V 5 bases short and J 13 bases short, with 20 bases between. The germline V gene has CDR1 SGHVS and CDR2 FQNEAQ. Original handling: Estimates of nucleated cell counts were drawn from the amplification of reference gene primers. Sequencing used immunoSEQ multiplex PCR; TCRdb keeps in-frame clones, though not all of them. V and J calls and clone size are given by that table; D and trimming were obtained from the DNA. Counted here are about 160,000 clones, less than 85% occurring once; the ten biggest clones make up 15% to 20%. Donors of Cohort 3 who recovered were those that had two negative PCRs, clearance, or symptom resolution.

The TCR sequence derives from a man aged 55 to 69 who had recovered from COVID-19. This rearrangement joins TRBV7-8 to TRBJ1-2; D ambiguous. The sequenced sample consisted of PBMCs or T cells enriched from blood (not recorded which). Written as DNA, the CDR3 is TGTGCCAGCAGCCGAAGGTCCATTGAGGAGCGCACCTTC. Its translation: CASSRRSIEERTF.